This T cell receptor (beta chain) stems from a study of cytomegalovirus exposure and HLA in healthy donors. V shed 1 base and J shed 1 base, with 10 bases lying between them. The CDR3 has 16 amino acids. Germline loops: CDR1 KGHSH, CDR2 LQKENI. The PCR was carried out with 60 Vbeta primers and 13 Jbeta primers. TCRdb's table, derived via immunoSEQ multiplex PCR, lists solely in-frame clones and lacks some. The sample gives about 130,000 clones, roughly four fifths of which show up once; roughly 1.8% is in the top ten. This receptor was obtained from a female donor in good health and CMV-seropositive. Sequences were obtained from PBMCs. V gene TRBV18 combines with J gene TRBJ2-2; D is unresolved. This CDR3 reads CASSPLAGLNTGELFF. Written as DNA, the CDR3 is TGTGCCAGCTCACCACTCGCAGGCCTGAACACCGGGGAGCTGTTTTTT.